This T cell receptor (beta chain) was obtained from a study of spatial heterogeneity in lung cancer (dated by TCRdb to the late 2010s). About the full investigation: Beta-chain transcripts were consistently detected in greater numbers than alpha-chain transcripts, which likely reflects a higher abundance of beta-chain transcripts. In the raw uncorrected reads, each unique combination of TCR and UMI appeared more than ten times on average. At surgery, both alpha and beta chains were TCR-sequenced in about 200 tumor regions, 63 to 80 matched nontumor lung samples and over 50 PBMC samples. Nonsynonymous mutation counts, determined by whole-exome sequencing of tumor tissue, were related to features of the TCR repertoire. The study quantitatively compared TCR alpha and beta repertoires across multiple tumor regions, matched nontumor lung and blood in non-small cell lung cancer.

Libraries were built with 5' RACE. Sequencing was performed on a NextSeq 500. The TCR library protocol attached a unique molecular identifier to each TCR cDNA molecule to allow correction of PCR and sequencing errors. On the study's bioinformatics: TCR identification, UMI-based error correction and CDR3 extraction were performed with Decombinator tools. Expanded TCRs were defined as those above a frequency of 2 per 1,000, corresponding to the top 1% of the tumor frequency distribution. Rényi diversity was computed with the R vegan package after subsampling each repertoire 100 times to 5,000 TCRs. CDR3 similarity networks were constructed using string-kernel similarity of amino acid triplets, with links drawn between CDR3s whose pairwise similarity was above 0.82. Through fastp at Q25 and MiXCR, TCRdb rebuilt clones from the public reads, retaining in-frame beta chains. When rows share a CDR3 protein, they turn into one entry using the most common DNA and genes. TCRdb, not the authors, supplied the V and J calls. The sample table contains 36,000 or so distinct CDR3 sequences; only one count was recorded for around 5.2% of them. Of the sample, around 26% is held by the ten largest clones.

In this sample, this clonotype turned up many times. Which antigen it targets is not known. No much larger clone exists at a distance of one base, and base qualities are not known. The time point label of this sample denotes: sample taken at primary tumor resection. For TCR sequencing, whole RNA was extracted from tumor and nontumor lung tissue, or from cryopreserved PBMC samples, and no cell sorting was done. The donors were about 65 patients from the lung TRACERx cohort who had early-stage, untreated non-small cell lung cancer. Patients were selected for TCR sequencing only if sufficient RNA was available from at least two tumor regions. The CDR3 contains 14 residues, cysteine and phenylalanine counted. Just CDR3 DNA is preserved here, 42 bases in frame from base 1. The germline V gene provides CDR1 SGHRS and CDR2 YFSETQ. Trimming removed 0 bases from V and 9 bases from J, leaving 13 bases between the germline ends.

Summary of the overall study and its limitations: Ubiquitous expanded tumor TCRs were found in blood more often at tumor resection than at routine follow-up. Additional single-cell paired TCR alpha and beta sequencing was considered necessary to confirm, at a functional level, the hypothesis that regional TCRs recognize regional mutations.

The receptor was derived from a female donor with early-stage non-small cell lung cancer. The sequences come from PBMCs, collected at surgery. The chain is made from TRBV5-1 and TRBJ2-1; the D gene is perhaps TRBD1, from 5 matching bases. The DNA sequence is TGCGCCAGCAGCTTGGCCTTGACAGCCGGTGAGCAGTTCTTC. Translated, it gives CASSLALTAGEQFF. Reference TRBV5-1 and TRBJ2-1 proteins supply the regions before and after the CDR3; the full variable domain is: KAGVTQTPRYLIKTRGQQVTLSCSPISGHRSVSWYQQTPGQGLQFLFEYFSETQRNKGNFPGRFSGRQFSNSRSEMNVSTLELGDSALYLCASSLALTAGEQFFGPGTRLTVL.